The text below deals with one T cell receptor (beta chain). Germline V gene sequence: CDR1 SGHTA, CDR2 FQGNSA. Trimming left V 5 bases short and J 9 bases short, with 22 bases between. This CDR3 is 15 amino acids long. The record originates from a study of T cell changes during pregnancy in multiple sclerosis. The repertoire was sequenced with immunoSEQ multiplex PCR; TCRdb's copy has only in-frame clones and lacks some. The table lists 100,000 or so clones, 80% to 95% of them singletons. V and J are TRBV7-2 and TRBJ1-2, with a possible D match to TRBD1 (6 bases). The sequences come from peripheral blood, collected in the second trimester of pregnancy. The sequence was collected from a female donor with multiple sclerosis, enrolled in a pregnancy study. This chain's CDR3 is CASSTPGGGEFRYTF. The CDR3 coding sequence is TGTGCCAGCAGCACCCCGGGAGGGGGGGAGTTCCGCTACACCTTC.